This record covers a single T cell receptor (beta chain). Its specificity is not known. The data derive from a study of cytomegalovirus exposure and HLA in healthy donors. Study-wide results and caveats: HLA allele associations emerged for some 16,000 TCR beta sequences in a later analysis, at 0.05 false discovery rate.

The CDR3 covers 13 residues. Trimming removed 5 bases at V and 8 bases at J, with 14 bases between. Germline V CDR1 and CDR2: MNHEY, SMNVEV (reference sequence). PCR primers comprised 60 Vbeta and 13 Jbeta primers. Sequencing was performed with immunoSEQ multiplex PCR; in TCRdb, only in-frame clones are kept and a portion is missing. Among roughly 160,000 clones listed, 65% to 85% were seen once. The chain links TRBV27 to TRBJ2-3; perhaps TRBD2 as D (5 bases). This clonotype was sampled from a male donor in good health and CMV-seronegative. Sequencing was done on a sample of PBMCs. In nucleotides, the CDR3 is TGTGCCAGCAGTCCTCTTGCGGGCGGTACGCAGTATTTT. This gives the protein CASSPLAGGTQYF.